This T cell receptor beta chain stems from a study of CD8+ T cells in alopecia areata. Study background: Treated patients were dosed with oral tofacitinib, taking 5 to 10 mg twice daily.

Sampling of alopecia areata patients yielded lesional scalp punch biopsies as well as peripheral blood. RNA extraction was followed by reverse transcription into cDNA, which acted as the sequencing template. Assay used: immunoSEQ multiplex PCR; TCRdb lists only in-frame clones, some missing. The table has roughly 250,000 clones, less than 80% seen once. Germline V lookup: CDR1 SNHLY, CDR2 FYNNEI. This CDR3 comprises 14 residues. J gave up 3 bases and V 8 bases, and 9 bases lay outside the gene matches. This chain joins TRBV2 and TRBJ1-2; 7 nucleotides align to TRBD1. The receptor's source is a human donor with alopecia areata. The source material was CD4+ T cells sorted from blood, sampled at week 0. The CDR3 DNA reads TGTGCCAGCGGGAGGGAAGACAGGGACTATGGCTACACCTTC. Translating it yields CASGREDRDYGYTF.